This T cell receptor (beta chain) was recorded in a study of cytomegalovirus exposure and HLA in healthy donors. Study results and limitations: The sole available immune exposure information was CMV serostatus.

The PCR was carried out with 60 Vbeta primers and 13 Jbeta primers. Original data processing: An analysis that came later counted approximately 76 million unique TCR beta chains, about 10 million shared. Libraries were prepared by immunoSEQ multiplex PCR; TCRdb keeps only in-frame clonotypes and omits some of them. The V and J calls and clone size were taken over from that table, and D and trimming were inferred from the DNA. The sample comprises roughly 84,000 clones, 60% to 85% of which are singletons, and around 5.4% rests with the top ten. The V segment lost 2 bases and the J segment 3 bases; nucleotides outside the gene matches: 9. This CDR3 is built from 17 residues. This clone occurred once. Its antigen is currently unknown.

The specimen sequenced was PBMCs. V and J are TRBV5-3 and TRBJ1-1; 11 bases agree with TRBD1. TRBV5-3 is noted as an ORF with a role that remains uncertain. This TCR came from a male donor in good health and CMV-seropositive. The CDR3 loop reads CARSFRTGGVWDTEAFF. CDR3 DNA sequence: TGTGCCAGAAGCTTTCGGACAGGGGGCGTGTGGGACACTGAAGCTTTCTTT.